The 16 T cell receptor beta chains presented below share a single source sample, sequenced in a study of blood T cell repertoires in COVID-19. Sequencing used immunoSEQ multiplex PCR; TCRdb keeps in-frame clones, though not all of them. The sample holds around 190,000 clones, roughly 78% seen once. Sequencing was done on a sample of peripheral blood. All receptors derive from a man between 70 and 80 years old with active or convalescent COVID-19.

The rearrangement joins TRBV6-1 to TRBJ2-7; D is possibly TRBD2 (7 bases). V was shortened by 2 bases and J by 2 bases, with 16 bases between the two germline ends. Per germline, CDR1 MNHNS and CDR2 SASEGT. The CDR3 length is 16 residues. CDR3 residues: CASSEPGGRDPYEQYF. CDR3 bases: TGTGCCAGCAGTGAACCCGGGGGGCGAGATCCCTACGAGCAGTACTTC.

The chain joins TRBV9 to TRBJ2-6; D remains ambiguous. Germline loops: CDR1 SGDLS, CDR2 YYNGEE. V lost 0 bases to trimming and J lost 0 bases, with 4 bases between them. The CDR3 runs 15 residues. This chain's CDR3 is CASSVVLSGANVLTF. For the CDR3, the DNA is TGTGCCAGCAGCGTAGTTCTCTCTGGGGCCAACGTCCTGACTTTC. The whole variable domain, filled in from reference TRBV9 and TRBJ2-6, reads DSGVTQTPKHLITATGQRVTLRCSPRSGDLSVYWYQQSLDQGLQFLIQYYNGEERAKGNILERFSAQQFPDLHSELNLSSLELGDSALYFCASSVVLSGANVLTFGAGSRLTVL.

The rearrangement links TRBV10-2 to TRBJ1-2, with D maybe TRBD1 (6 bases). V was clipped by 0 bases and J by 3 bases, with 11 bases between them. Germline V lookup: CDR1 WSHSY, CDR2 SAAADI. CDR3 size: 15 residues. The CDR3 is CASSESGGGDYGYTF. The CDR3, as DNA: TGCGCCAGCAGTGAGTCAGGAGGGGGGGACTATGGCTACACCTTC.

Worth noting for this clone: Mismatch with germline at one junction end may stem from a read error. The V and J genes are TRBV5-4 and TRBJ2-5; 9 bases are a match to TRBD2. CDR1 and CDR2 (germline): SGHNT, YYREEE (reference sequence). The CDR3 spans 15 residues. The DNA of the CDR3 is TGTGCCACCAGCCCGACTAGCGGACTCCAAGAGACCCAGTACTTC. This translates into CATSPTSGLQETQYF.

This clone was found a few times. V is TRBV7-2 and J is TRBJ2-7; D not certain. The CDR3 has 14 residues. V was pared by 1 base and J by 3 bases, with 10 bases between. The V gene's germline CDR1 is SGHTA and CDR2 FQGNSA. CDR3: CASSLDHTYYEQYF. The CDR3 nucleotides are TGTGCCAGCAGCTTAGACCACACATACTACGAGCAGTACTTC. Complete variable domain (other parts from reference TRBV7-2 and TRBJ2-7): GAGVSQSPSNKVTEKGKDVELRCDPISGHTALYWYRQSLGQGLEFLIYFQGNSAPDKSGLPSDRFSAERTGGSVSTLTIQRTQQEDSAVYLCASSLDHTYYEQYFGPGTRLTVT.

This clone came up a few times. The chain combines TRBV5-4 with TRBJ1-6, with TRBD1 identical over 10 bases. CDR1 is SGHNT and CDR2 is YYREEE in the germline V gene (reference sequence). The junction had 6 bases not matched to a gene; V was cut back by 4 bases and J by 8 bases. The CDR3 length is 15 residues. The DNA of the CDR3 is TGTGCCAGCAGCCAAACGACAGGGGGCTATTCACCCCTCCACTTT. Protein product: CASSQTTGGYSPLHF. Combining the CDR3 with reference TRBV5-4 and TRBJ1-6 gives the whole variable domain ETGVTQSPTHLIKTRGQQVTLRCSSQSGHNTVSWYQQALGQGPQFIFQYYREEENGRGNFPPRFSGLQFPNYSSELNVNALELDDSALYLCASSQTTGGYSPLHFGNGTRLTVT.

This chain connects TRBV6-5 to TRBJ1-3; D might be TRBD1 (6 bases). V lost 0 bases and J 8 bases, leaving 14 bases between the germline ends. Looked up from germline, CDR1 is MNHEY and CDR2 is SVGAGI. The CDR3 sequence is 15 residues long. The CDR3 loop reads CASSYSPQGGYTIYF. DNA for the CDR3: TGTGCCAGCAGTTACTCCCCACAGGGAGGGTACACCATATATTTT.

Written as DNA, the CDR3 is TGTGCCAGCAGTGAGTCAAAGGGATCAGGGGTCCGACATTTT. This sequence encodes CASSESKGSGVRHF. The chain uses TRBV2 and TRBJ1-5, with D possibly matching TRBD1 (6 bases). CDR1 is SNHLY, CDR2 FYNNEI, per germline. The CDR3 contains 14 residues. V was trimmed by 3 bases and J by 16 bases, leaving 22 bases between them.

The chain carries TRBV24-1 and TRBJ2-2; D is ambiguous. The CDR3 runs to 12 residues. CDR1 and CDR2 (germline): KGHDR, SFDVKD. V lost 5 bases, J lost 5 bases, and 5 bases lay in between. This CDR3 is CATSARTGELFF. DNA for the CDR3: TGTGCCACCAGTGCCAGGACCGGGGAGCTGTTTTTT.

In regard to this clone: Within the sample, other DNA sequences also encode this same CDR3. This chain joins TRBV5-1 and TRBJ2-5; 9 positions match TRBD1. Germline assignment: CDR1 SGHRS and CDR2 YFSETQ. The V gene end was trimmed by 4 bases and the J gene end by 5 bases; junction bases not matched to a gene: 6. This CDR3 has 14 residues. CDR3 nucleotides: TGCGCCAGCAGCCTACAGGGGGCCCGGGAGACCCAGTACTTC. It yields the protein CASSLQGARETQYF.

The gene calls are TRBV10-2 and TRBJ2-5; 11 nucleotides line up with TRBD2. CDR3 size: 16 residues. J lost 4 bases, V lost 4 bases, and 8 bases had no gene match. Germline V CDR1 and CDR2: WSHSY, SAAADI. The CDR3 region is CASSVIAGGPGETQYF. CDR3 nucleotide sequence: TGCGCCAGCAGTGTGATAGCGGGGGGGCCTGGAGAGACCCAGTACTTC.

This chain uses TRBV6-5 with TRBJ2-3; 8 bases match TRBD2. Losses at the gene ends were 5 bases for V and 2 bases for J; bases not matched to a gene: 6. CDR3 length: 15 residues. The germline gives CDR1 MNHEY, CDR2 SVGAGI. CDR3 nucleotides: TGTGCCAGCAGTCGAGGTAGCGGGGTCACAGATACGCAGTATTTT. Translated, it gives CASSRGSGVTDTQYF.

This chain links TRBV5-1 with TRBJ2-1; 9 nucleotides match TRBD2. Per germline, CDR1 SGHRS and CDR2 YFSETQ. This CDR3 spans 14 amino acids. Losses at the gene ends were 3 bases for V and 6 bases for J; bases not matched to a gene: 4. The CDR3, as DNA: TGCGCCAGCAGCTGGACTAGCGCGGGCAATGAGCAGTTCTTC. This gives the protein CASSWTSAGNEQFF.

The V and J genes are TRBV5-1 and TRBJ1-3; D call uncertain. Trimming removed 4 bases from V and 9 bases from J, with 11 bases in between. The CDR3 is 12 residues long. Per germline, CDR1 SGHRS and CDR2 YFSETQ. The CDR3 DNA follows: TGCGCCAGCAGCGTGGAAGGGAGCACCATATATTTT. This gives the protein CASSVEGSTIYF. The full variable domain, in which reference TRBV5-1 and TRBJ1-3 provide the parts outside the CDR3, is KAGVTQTPRYLIKTRGQQVTLSCSPISGHRSVSWYQQTPGQGLQFLFEYFSETQRNKGNFPGRFSGRQFSNSRSEMNVSTLELGDSALYLCASSVEGSTIYFGEGSWLTVV.

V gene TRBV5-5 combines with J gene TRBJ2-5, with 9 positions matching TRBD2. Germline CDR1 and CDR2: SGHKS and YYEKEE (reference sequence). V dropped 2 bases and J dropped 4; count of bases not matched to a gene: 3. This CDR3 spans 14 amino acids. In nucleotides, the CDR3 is TGTGCCAGCAGCTTCTCAGCGGGAGGAGAGACCCAGTACTTC. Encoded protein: CASSFSAGGETQYF. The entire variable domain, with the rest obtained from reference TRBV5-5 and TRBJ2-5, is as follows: DAGVTQSPTHLIKTRGQQVTLRCSPISGHKSVSWYQQVLGQGPQFIFQYYEKEERGRGNFPDRFSARQFPNYSSELNVNALLLGDSALYLCASSFSAGGETQYFGPGTRLLVL.

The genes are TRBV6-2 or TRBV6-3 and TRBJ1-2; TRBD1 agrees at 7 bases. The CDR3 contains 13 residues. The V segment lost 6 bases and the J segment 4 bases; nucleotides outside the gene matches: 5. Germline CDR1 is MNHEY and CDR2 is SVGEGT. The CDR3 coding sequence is TGTGCCAGCAGCCAGGGACAGAGCTATGGCTACACCTTC. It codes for CASSQGQSYGYTF.